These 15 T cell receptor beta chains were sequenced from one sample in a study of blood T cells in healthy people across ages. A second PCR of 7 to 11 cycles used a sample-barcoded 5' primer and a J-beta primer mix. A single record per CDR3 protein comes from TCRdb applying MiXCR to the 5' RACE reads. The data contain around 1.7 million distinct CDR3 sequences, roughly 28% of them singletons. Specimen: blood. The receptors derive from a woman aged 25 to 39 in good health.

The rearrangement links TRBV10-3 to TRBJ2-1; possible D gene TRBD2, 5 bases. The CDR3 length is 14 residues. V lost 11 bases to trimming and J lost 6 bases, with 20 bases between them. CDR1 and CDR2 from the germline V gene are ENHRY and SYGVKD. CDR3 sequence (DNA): TGTGCCGCTTCGGACTCCCTGGGCCTCAATGAGCAGTTCTTC. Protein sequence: CAASDSLGLNEQFF.

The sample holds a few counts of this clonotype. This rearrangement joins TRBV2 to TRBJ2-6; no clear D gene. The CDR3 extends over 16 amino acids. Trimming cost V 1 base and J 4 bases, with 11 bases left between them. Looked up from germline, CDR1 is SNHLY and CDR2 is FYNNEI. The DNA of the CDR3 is TGTGCCAGCAGTGAAGGTTCCCGTTCAGGGGCCAACGTCCTGACTTTC. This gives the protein CASSEGSRSGANVLTF.

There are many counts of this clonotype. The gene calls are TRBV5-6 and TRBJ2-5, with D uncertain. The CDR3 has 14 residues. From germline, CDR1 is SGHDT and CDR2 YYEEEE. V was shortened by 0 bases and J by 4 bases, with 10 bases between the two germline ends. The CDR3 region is CASSLGATPETQYF. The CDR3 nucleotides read TGTGCCAGCAGCTTGGGGGCCACACCAGAGACCCAGTACTTC.

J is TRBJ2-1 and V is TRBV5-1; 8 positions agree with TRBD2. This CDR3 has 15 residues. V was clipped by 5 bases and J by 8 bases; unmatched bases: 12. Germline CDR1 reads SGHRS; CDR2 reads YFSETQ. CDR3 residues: CASRSRLFGGDEQFF. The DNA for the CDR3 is TGCGCCAGCAGATCAAGACTGTTCGGGGGGGATGAGCAGTTCTTC.

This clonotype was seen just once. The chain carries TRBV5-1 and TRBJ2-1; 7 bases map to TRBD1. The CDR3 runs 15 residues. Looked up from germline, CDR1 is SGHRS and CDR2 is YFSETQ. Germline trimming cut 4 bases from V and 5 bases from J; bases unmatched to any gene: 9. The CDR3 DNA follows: TGCGCCAGCAGCCCTGGTGGGACAGACGACAATGAGCAGTTCTTC. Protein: CASSPGGTDDNEQFF.

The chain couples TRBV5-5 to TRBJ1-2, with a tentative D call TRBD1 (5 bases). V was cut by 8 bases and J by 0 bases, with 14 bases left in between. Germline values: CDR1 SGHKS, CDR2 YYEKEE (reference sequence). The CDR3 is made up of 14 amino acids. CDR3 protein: CASHRTQANYGYTF. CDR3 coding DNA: TGTGCCAGTCACCGGACACAAGCTAACTATGGCTACACCTTC.

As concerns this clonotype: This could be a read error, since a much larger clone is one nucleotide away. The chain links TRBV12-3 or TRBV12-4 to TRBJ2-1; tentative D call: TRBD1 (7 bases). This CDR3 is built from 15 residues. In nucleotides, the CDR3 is TGTGCCAGCAGCATTGCGGGACAGAGGGGCAATGTGCAGTTCTTC. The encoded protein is CASSIAGQRGNVQFF.

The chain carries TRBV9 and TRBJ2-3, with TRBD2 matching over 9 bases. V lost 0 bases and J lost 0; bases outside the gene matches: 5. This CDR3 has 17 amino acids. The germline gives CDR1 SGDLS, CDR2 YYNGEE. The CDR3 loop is CASSVVASGTSTDTQYF. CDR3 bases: TGTGCCAGCAGCGTAGTAGCTAGCGGGACCAGCACAGATACGCAGTATTTT.

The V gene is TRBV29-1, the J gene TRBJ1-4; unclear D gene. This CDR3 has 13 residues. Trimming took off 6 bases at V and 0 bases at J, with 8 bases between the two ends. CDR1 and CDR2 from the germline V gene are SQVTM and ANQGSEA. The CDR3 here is CSVQWATNEKLFF. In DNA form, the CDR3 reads TGCAGCGTCCAGTGGGCAACTAATGAAAAACTGTTTTTT.

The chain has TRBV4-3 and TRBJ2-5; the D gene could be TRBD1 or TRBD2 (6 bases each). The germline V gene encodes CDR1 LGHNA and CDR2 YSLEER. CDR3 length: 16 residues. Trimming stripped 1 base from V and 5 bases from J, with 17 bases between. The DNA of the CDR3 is TGCGCCAGCAGCCAAGCCAGGGGACTTCCCGAGGAGACCCAGTACTTC. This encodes CASSQARGLPEETQYF.

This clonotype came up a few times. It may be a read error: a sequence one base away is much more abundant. In DNA, the CDR3 is TGTGCCAGCAGCTGGACAGGGGGCTATGGCTACACCTTC. Its translation is CASSWTGGYGYTF. This chain joins TRBV7-9 and TRBJ1-2; TRBD1 matches 10 bases. The CDR3 has 13 residues. With V trimmed by 4 bases and J by 4 bases, 0 bases remained unmatched. The germline V gene has CDR1 SEHNR and CDR2 FQNEAQ (reference sequence). Filled out from reference TRBV7-9 and TRBJ1-2, the complete variable domain reads DTGVSQNPRHKITKRGQNVTFRCDPISEHNRLYWYRQTLGQGPEFLTYFQNEAQLEKSRLLSDRFSAERPKGSFSTLEIQRTEQGDSAMYLCASSWTGGYGYTFGSGTRLTVV.

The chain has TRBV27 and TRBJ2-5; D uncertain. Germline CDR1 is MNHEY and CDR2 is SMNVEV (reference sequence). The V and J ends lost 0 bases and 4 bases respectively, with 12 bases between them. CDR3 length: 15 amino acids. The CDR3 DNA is TGTGCCAGCAGTTTATCGATGGCAGTCCGAGAGACCCAGTACTTC. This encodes CASSLSMAVRETQYF.

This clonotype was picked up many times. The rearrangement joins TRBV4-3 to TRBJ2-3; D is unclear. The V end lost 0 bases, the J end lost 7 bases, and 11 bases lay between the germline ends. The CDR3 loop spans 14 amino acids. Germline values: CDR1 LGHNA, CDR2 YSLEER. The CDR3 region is CASSQEVRSYTQYF. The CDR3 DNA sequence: TGCGCCAGCAGCCAAGAAGTAAGGAGCTATACGCAGTATTTT.

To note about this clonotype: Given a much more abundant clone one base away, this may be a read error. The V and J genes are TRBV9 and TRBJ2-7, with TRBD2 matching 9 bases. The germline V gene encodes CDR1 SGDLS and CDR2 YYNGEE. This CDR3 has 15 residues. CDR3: CASSVDPGLAGELYF. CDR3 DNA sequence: TGTGCCAGCAGCGTCGATCCGGGACTAGCCGGCGAGCTGTACTTC. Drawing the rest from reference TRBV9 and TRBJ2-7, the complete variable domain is DSGVTQTPKHLITATGQRVTLRCSPRSGDLSVYWYQQSLDQGLQFLIQYYNGEERAKGNILERFSAQQFPDLHSELNLSSLELGDSALYFCASSVDPGLAGELYFGPGTRLTVT.

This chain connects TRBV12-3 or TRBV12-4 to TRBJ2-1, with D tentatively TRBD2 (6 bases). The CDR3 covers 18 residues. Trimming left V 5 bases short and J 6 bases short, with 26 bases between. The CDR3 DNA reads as TGTGCCAGCAGTGGGCGTCGAGGTTTGCAGTGGGGGGTCAATGAGCAGTTCTTC. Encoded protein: CASSGRRGLQWGVNEQFF.